Sequencing of this T cell receptor beta chain was carried out in a study of T cell repertoires in cytomegalovirus infection. In the study overall: Recently described HLA-C-restricted plus well-studied HLA-B-restricted CMV epitopes were used.

A single record per CDR3 protein comes from TCRdb applying MiXCR to the reads. Among roughly 180,000 distinct CDR3 sequences listed, about 20% were seen once. V lost 5 bases to trimming and J lost 0 bases, with 20 bases between them. CDR1 SGHTA and CDR2 FQGNSA come from the germline V gene. The CDR3 runs to 18 residues. This clonotype has a handful of counts. Its target is unknown. The source is a human donor in good health (CMV status not recorded). Some clones in this sample may be carry-over from other donors' samples. The sequencing here drew on CD8+ T cells from cultured PBMCs, taken from culture after CMV antigen stimulation. The gene calls are TRBV7-2 and TRBJ1-5, with D unclear. The CDR3: CASSPLGWEDYSNQPQHF. As DNA, the CDR3 is TGTGCCAGCAGCCCTCTTGGATGGGAGGACTATAGCAATCAGCCCCAGCATTTT.